Listed below are T cell receptor beta chains from one sample, sequenced in a study of liver allograft versus peripheral blood T cells. Each CDR3 protein is one row after TCRdb ran MiXCR on the reads. The sample has 8,900 or so distinct CDR3 sequences, just over 20% seen once. These receptors originate from a human patient who had a liver transplant. Some T cells may possibly be graft donor cells. Both conserved end residues are part of each CDR3. D genes are given only for firm matches. Not all rows give a size; the values are once, few, many and, for expanded clones, a class.

CDR3: CASSAGTAYNEQFF
DNA: TGTGCCAGCTCAGCCGGGACAGCCTACAATGAGCAGTTCTTC
J: TRBJ2-1
D: TRBD1
V: TRBV18
size: medium-sized

CDR3: CASSIDPRGSDTEAFF
DNA: TGTGCCAGTAGTATAGACCCTCGGGGGTCTGACACTGAAGCTTTCTTT
J: TRBJ1-1
D: .
V: TRBV19
size: medium-sized

CDR3: CASRVGTGAYNEQFF
DNA: TGTGCCAGCAGAGTCGGGACAGGGGCCTACAATGAGCAGTTCTTC
J: TRBJ2-1
D: TRBD1
V: TRBV5-4
size: many

CDR3: CASLAVSSGYTF
DNA: TGTGCCAGCCTTGCTGTTAGCTCTGGCTACACCTTC
J: TRBJ1-2
D: .
V: TRBV28
size: .

CDR3: CASSTPQGARNTEAFF
DNA: TGTGCCAGCAGTACTCCACAGGGGGCCCGGAACACTGAAGCTTTCTTT
J: TRBJ1-1
D: TRBD1
V: TRBV28
size: .

CDR3: CASTPSGTSFYGYTF
DNA: TGTGCCAGCACCCCATCCGGGACCTCTTTTTACGGCTACACCTTC
J: TRBJ1-2
D: .
V: TRBV19
size: medium-sized

CDR3: CASSELDRGRSPLHF
DNA: TGTGCCAGCAGCGAGCTAGACAGGGGGAGATCACCCCTCCACTTT
J: TRBJ1-6
D: TRBD1
V: TRBV14
size: .

CDR3: CATFSLTGGRRAFF
DNA: TGTGCCACCTTTTCCTTGACTGGGGGGAGGCGAGCTTTCTTT
J: TRBJ1-1
D: .
V: TRBV19
size: medium-sized

CDR3: CASSDQRTYNEQFF
DNA: TGCGCCAGCAGTGATCAGCGGACCTACAATGAGCAGTTCTTC
J: TRBJ2-1
D: .
V: TRBV10-1
size: .

CDR3: CASSRLAGELFF
DNA: TGTGCCAGCAGCCGACTAGCCGGGGAGCTGTTTTTT
J: TRBJ2-2
D: .
V: TRBV28
size: .

CDR3: CASSLTIEQFF
DNA: TGTGCCAGCAGCCTGACAATTGAGCAGTTCTTC
J: TRBJ2-1
D: .
V: TRBV5-6
size: .

CDR3: CASSVATPDTQYF
DNA: TGTGCCAGCAGTGTGGCTACCCCAGATACGCAGTATTTT
J: TRBJ2-3
D: .
V: TRBV6-1
size: medium-sized

CDR3: CASSGGDEYSPLHF
DNA: TGTGCCAGTAGTGGAGGAGACGAGTATTCACCCCTCCACTTT
J: TRBJ1-6
D: .
V: TRBV19
size: medium-sized

CDR3: CSVVPQQDEQYF
DNA: TGCAGCGTTGTACCTCAGCAGGACGAGCAGTACTTC
J: TRBJ2-7
D: .
V: TRBV29-1
size: medium-sized

CDR3: CASSYSQAYSNEKLFF
DNA: TGTGCCAGCAGTTACTCCCAGGCTTACTCTAATGAAAAACTGTTTTTT
J: TRBJ1-4
D: .
V: TRBV6-5
size: once

CDR3: CAISESPRFSGNTIYF
DNA: TGTGCCATCAGTGAGTCACCTCGGTTCTCTGGAAACACCATATATTTT
J: TRBJ1-3
D: .
V: TRBV10-3
size: few

CDR3: CSARPSGGARTGELFF
DNA: TGCAGTGCTAGGCCTAGCGGGGGGGCCAGGACCGGGGAGCTGTTTTTT
J: TRBJ2-2
D: TRBD2
V: TRBV20-1
size: .

CDR3: CASSSEGGSPEGAQYF
DNA: TGTGCCAGCAGCTCGGAGGGTGGTTCTCCTGAAGGGGCGCAGTATTTT
J: TRBJ2-3
D: .
V: TRBV27
size: medium-sized

CDR3: CATSDLRGTGENNEQFF
DNA: TGTGCCACCAGTGATTTAAGGGGCACAGGGGAGAACAATGAGCAGTTCTTC
J: TRBJ2-1
D: TRBD1
V: TRBV24-1
size: medium-sized

CDR3: CASSRARGPSGNTIYF
DNA: TGTGCCAGCTCAAGGGCGCGGGGGCCCTCTGGAAACACCATATATTTT
J: TRBJ1-3
D: .
V: TRBV18
size: few

CDR3: CSASQGGDEKLFF
DNA: TGCAGTGCTTCGCAGGGGGGGGATGAAAAACTGTTTTTT
J: TRBJ1-4
D: TRBD1
V: TRBV20-1
size: .

CDR3: CSAFQSGLGYGYTF
DNA: TGCAGTGCTTTCCAATCAGGCCTCGGCTATGGCTACACCTTC
J: TRBJ1-2
D: .
V: TRBV20-1
size: few

CDR3: CASSPGTGTTNEQFF
DNA: TGTGCCAGCTCACCAGGGACAGGAACGACCAATGAGCAGTTCTTC
J: TRBJ2-1
D: TRBD1
V: TRBV18
size: medium-sized